This TCR beta chain is from a study of persistence of HIV-infected CD4 T cells. This was the immunoSEQ version 4 assay in survey mode. The data were produced by immunoSEQ multiplex PCR, yet TCRdb's version contains in-frame clones alone and is incomplete. The sample yields approximately 34,000 clones, roughly 82% seen once. The germline gives CDR1 LNHDA, CDR2 SQIVND (reference sequence). The CDR3 extends over 14 amino acids. Trimming cost V 8 bases and J 1 base; bases outside gene matches: 6. Overlapping HIV-1 Gag 15-mer peptides at approximately 1 ug per peptide per mL were used. CD40L/CD69 double-negative CD45RO-high memory CD4+ T cells were collected. Plasma HIV-1 RNA stayed below 50 copies/mL for at least 4 years. Comments on this clone: Its antigen is currently unknown. The identical CDR3 is also encoded by other nucleotide sequences in the sample.

The sequence was collected from an adult woman with HIV who was CMV-seropositive. Sequenced here: CD4+ T cells sorted from PBMCs after roughly 18-hour stimulation, sampled from a patient who received antiretroviral therapy. V is TRBV19 and J is TRBJ1-1, with 8 bases aligning to TRBD1. The CDR3 DNA reads TGTGCCAGTCGGAAGCAGGGGGCGAACACTGAAGCTTTCTTT. This translates into CASRKQGANTEAFF.